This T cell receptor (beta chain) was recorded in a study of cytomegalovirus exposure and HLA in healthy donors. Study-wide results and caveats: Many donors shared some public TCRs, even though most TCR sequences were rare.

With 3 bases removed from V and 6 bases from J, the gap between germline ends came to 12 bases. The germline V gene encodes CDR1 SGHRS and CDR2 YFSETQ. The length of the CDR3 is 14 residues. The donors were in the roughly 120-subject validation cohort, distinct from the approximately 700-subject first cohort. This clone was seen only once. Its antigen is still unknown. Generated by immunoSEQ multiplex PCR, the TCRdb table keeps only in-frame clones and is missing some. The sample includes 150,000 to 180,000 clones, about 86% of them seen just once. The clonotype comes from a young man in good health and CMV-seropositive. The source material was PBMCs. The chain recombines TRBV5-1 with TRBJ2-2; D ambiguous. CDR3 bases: TGCGCCAGCAGCTCAAGACTTAGCCCCGGGGAGCTGTTTTTT. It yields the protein CASSSRLSPGELFF.